This TCR beta chain was sequenced in a study of blood T cell repertoires in COVID-19. Study at large: Italy, Spain and the United States were the sources of the convalescent and acute COVID-19 samples. Sources were T cells, B-cell-depleted T cells, or PBMCs; the material itself was cDNA or gDNA.

As processed by the authors: It was from reference gene primer amplification that nucleated cell counts were estimated. Clones were sequenced by immunoSEQ multiplex PCR, and TCRdb holds only the in-frame ones, with some missing. V, J and clone size derive from that table, while D and trimming were established from the DNA sequence. The sample records 150,000 or so clones, less than 85% being singletons. CDR3 length: 16 amino acids. The V segment lost 0 bases and the J segment 6 bases; nucleotides outside the gene matches: 7. CDR1 SGHAT and CDR2 FQNNGV come from the germline V gene. This TCR was sampled from a human donor with acute or convalescent COVID-19. The donor label of this sample is uncertain. The V call is TRBV11-2, the J call TRBJ1-5, with TRBD1 matching over 8 bases. Sequencing was performed on peripheral blood. The DNA for the CDR3 is TGTGCCAGCAGCTTAGAAACAGGGGGTATTCCTCAGCCCCAGCATTTT. This codes for CASSLETGGIPQPQHF.